Following are 14 T cell receptor beta chains from one sample sequenced in a study of blood T cell repertoires in COVID-19. Using immunoSEQ multiplex PCR, the repertoire was profiled, and TCRdb retains in-frame clones only, with some absent. The sample lists about 220,000 clones, more than 75% occurring once. What was sequenced was peripheral blood. Receptors originate from a man in his forties or fifties with active or convalescent COVID-19.

The chain combines TRBV21-1 with TRBJ2-5; TRBD2 reflects the table's D call only, with no check against the DNA. TRBV21-1 is an annotated pseudogene. This CDR3 spans 18 amino acids. CDR3 loop: CASSKSLTRETRKETQYF. The CDR3 bases are TGTGCCAGCAGCAAATCTCTTACGAGGGAGACCCGAAAAGAGACCCAGTACTTC.

In this sample, this clone turned up once. This chain joins TRBV28 and TRBJ1-1; D is ambiguous. V lost 6 bases and J 1 base, leaving 12 bases between the germline ends. CDR1 and CDR2 (germline): MDHEN, SYDVKM. The CDR3 sequence is 14 residues long. The CDR3 sequence is CASRSRRGNTEAFF. The CDR3 DNA reads as TGTGCCAGCAGATCTAGACGAGGGAACACTGAAGCTTTCTTT.

The chain has TRBV21-1 and TRBJ1-1; TRBD1, as called in the table, went unchecked against the DNA. TRBV21-1 is shown as a pseudogene. This CDR3 comprises 14 residues. The CDR3 here is CASFPPQGHTEAFF. The CDR3 coding sequence is TGTGCCAGCTTCCCCCCACAGGGGCACACTGAAGCTTTCTTT.

The chain employs TRBV27 and TRBJ1-2; D possibly corresponds to TRBD1 (5 bases). Germline V gene data show CDR1 as MNHEY and CDR2 as SMNVEV (reference sequence). V lost 5 bases, J lost 0 bases, and 13 bases lay in between. The CDR3 sequence is 15 residues long. CDR3 sequence (DNA): TGTGCCAGCAGTCCTTGGGGGGTAGCTAACTATGGCTACACCTTC. Residues: CASSPWGVANYGYTF.

This rearrangement joins TRBV12-5 to TRBJ1-2; TRBD1 matches at 8 bases. The CDR3 has 17 residues. Trimming removed 1 base from V and 4 bases from J; junction bases left unmatched: 11. Germline V gene data show CDR1 as LGHNT and CDR2 as FRNRAP. Here the CDR3 reads CASGLGRQGTLSYGYTF. The CDR3 DNA reads as TGTGCTAGTGGTTTGGGGCGACAGGGGACGTTAAGCTATGGCTACACCTTC.

The J gene is TRBJ1-5, the V gene TRBV27; D perhaps matches TRBD1 (5 bases). The CDR3 is 17 amino acids. The V and J ends lost 6 bases and 0 bases respectively, with 18 bases between them. Germline CDR1 and CDR2: MNHEY and SMNVEV (reference sequence). CDR3 in DNA: TGTGCCAGCAGGCTAGACAGTTATCCTAATAGCAATCAGCCCCAGCATTTT. It specifies CASRLDSYPNSNQPQHF.

This rearrangement joins TRBV28 to TRBJ1-1; the match to TRBD1 covers 9 bases. Germline CDR1 and CDR2: MDHEN and SYDVKM. The CDR3 consists of 16 residues. V was pared by 2 bases and J by 11 bases, with 15 bases of the junction left unmatched. The CDR3 nucleotides read TGTGCCAGCAGTTTACCACTAGACAGGGGGGGATTGGGCGCTTTCTTT. The encoded protein is CASSLPLDRGGLGAFF.

The rearrangement links TRBV6-5 to TRBJ1-2, with D uncertain. This CDR3 comprises 12 residues. The V gene lost 5 bases and the J gene lost 2 bases, with 6 bases spanning the gap. Germline assignment: CDR1 MNHEY and CDR2 SVGAGI. The CDR3 DNA reads TGTGCCAGCAGTACCCAGAACTATGGCTACACCTTC. Protein sequence: CASSTQNYGYTF.

The V call is TRBV5-1, the J call TRBJ2-1, with TRBD2 identical over 10 bases. Looked up from germline, CDR1 is SGHRS and CDR2 is YFSETQ. V shed 0 bases, J shed 0 bases, and the junction held 9 bases outside the gene matches. The CDR3 consists of 19 residues. CDR3 nucleotides: TGCGCCAGCAGCTTGGGCCCGGGACTAGCGCTGAGCTCCTACAATGAGCAGTTCTTC. This translates into CASSLGPGLALSSYNEQFF.

V and J are TRBV18 and TRBJ1-1, with D possibly TRBD1 on 5 matching bases. Germline V CDR1 and CDR2: KGHSH, LQKENI. Trimming took 2 bases from V and 5 from J, leaving 27 bases between them. The CDR3 has 19 residues. CDR3 residues: CASSPLATWQGPSRTEAFF. CDR3 DNA: TGTGCCAGCTCACCATTGGCTACTTGGCAGGGCCCCTCTCGGACTGAAGCTTTCTTT.

CDR3 nucleotide sequence: TGTGCCAGCAGCCTTAGAGATCTGCCTCCGAGCACAGATACGCAGTATTTT. Protein: CASSLRDLPPSTDTQYF. The gene calls are TRBV7-8 and TRBJ2-3; D is ambiguous. From germline, CDR1 is SGHVS and CDR2 FQNEAQ. The CDR3 is 17 residues long. V was pared by 5 bases and J by 0 bases, with 18 bases between.

This clone came up a few times. The chain is built from TRBV4-2 and TRBJ2-2, with D possibly matching TRBD1 (5 bases). Germline assignment: CDR1 LGHNA and CDR2 YNFKEQ. Trimming pared 4 bases from V and 0 bases from J, leaving 9 bases between. The CDR3 length is 15 residues. DNA of the CDR3: TGTGCCAGCAGCCTAACAGGATCGAACACCGGGGAGCTGTTTTTT. Its protein is CASSLTGSNTGELFF.

The J gene is TRBJ2-5, the V gene TRBV28; D is unclear. V was cut by 8 bases and J by 4 bases, with 11 bases left in between. This CDR3 comprises 12 residues. CDR1 is MDHEN and CDR2 is SYDVKM in the germline V gene. CDR3 nucleotides: TGTGCCAGCGCGTCTCAAACAGAGACCCAGTACTTC. It specifies CASASQTETQYF.

The CDR3 is CASSLDFGQGEAFF. For the CDR3, the DNA is TGCGCCAGCAGCTTGGACTTCGGACAGGGTGAAGCTTTCTTT. The chain is built from TRBV5-1 and TRBJ1-1; 8 nucleotides match TRBD1. The CDR3 has 14 amino acids. Losses at the gene ends were 0 bases for V and 7 bases for J; bases not matched to a gene: 5. The germline CDR1 and CDR2 sequences are SGHRS and YFSETQ.